The present T cell receptor (beta chain) was sequenced within a study of blood T cell repertoires in COVID-19. Study overall: Italy, Spain and the United States were the sources of the convalescent and acute COVID-19 samples. Sources were T cells, B-cell-depleted T cells, or PBMCs; the material itself was cDNA or gDNA.

Study processing details: By means of reference gene primer amplification, nucleated cell counts were estimated. This table comes from immunoSEQ multiplex PCR, and its TCRdb copy is limited to in-frame clones, with some not included. That table supplies the V and J calls and clone size; D and trimming were determined from the DNA. The data contain roughly 80,000 clones, 70% to 80% of them singletons. The CDR3 is 16 residues long. Germline V gene data show CDR1 as KGHSH and CDR2 as LQKENI. The V gene end was trimmed by 1 base and the J gene end by 7 bases; junction bases not matched to a gene: 8. The chain combines TRBV18 with TRBJ2-1; TRBD1 matches at 9 bases. This sequence originates from a man in his 70s with active or convalescent COVID-19. The specimen was peripheral blood. In DNA form, the CDR3 reads TGTGCCAGCTCACCACTTTGGACAGGGGAGGCAAATGAGCAGTTCTTC. Amino acid sequence: CASSPLWTGEANEQFF.